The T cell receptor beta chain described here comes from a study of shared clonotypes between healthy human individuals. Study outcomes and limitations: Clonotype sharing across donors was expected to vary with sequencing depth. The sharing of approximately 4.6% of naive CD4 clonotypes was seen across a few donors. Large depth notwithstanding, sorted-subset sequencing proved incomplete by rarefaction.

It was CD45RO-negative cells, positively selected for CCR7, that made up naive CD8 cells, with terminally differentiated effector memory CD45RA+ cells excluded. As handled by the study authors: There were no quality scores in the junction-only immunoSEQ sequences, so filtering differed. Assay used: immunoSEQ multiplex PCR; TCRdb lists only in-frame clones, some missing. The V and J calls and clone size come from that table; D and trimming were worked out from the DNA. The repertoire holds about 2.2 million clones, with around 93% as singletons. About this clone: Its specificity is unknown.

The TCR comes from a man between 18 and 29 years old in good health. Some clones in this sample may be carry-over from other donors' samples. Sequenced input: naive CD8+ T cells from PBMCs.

CDR3 bases: TGTGCCAGCAGCGAGGGACTTTCCTTAAGCTACGAGCAGTACTTC. This gives the protein CASSEGLSLSYEQYF. The chain has TRBV9 and TRBJ2-7, with D possibly TRBD2 on 6 matching bases. CDR3 length equals 15 residues. V lost 3 bases and J lost 3, with 16 bases in between. Per the germline V gene, CDR1 is SGDLS and CDR2 is YYNGEE.